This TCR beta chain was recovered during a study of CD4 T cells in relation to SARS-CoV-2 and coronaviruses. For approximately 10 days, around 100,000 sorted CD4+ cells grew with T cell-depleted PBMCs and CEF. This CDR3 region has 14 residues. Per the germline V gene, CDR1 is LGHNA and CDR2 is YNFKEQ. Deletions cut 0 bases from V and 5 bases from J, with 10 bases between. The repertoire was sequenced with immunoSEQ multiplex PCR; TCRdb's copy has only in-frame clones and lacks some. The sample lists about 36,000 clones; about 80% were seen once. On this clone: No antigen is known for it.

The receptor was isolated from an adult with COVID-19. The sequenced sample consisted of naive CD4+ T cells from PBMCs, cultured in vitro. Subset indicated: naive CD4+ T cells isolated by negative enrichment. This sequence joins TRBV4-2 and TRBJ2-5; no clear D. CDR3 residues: CASSQDLLRETQYF. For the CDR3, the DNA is TGTGCCAGCAGCCAAGACTTGCTGCGGGAGACCCAGTACTTC.